These 18 T cell receptor beta chains share one sample of origin, sequenced in a study of blood T cell repertoires in COVID-19. Produced via immunoSEQ multiplex PCR; TCRdb's table is partial and in-frame only. The repertoire has around 70,000 clones, around 87% of them found once; the top ten carry 25% to 30%. The sequencing input was peripheral blood. The receptors come from an elderly woman with active or convalescent COVID-19.

This clone was picked up one time. The chain couples TRBV27 to TRBJ1-6, with D possibly being TRBD1 (5 bases). In germline, CDR1 is MNHEY, CDR2 SMNVEV (reference sequence). CDR3 length equals 16 residues. Trimming removed 3 bases at V and 7 bases at J, with 16 bases between. CDR3 residues: CASSFYGGAKNSPLHF. CDR3 in DNA: TGTGCCAGCAGTTTCTATGGCGGGGCGAAAAATTCACCCCTCCACTTT.

This clone was observed a handful of times. V and J are TRBV6-8 and TRBJ1-4, with a tentative D call TRBD1 (5 bases). The CDR3 is 15 residues long. V lost 2 bases and J lost 4, with 11 bases in between. Germline V gene sequence: CDR1 MNHGY, CDR2 SAAAGT. The CDR3 DNA reads as TGTGCCAGCAGTTACCAGGGCCCTCTTAATGAAAAACTGTTTTTT. Translation: CASSYQGPLNEKLFF.

The chain couples TRBV27 to TRBJ2-7; 9 bases are shared with TRBD1. This CDR3 contains 15 residues. J was trimmed by 2 bases and V by 2 bases; bases with no gene match: 4. In germline, CDR1 is MNHEY, CDR2 SMNVEV (reference sequence). This CDR3 reads CASSLGDRATYEQYF. CDR3 nucleotides: TGTGCCAGCAGTTTAGGGGACAGGGCTACCTACGAGCAGTACTTC.

The gene calls are TRBV24-1 and TRBJ2-3; D uncertain. Trimming removed 3 bases from V and 6 bases from J, with 12 bases in between. There are 14 residues in the CDR3. The germline V gene has CDR1 KGHDR and CDR2 SFDVKD. Written as DNA, the CDR3 is TGTGCCACCAGTGATCATGTGGGCGCGGATACGCAGTATTTT. Its protein product is CATSDHVGADTQYF.

The CDR3 coding sequence is TGTGCCAGCAGTCCCGAGGGACTAGCGGCCATCACCGGGGAGCTGTTTTTT. It encodes CASSPEGLAAITGELFF. This chain links TRBV2 with TRBJ2-2; TRBD2 matches at 11 bases. Germline CDR1 and CDR2: SNHLY and FYNNEI. The length of the CDR3 is 17 residues. V shed 5 bases, J shed 4 bases, and the junction held 9 bases outside the gene matches.

This clone was detected only a few times. V is TRBV19 and J is TRBJ1-6, with D unresolved. V shed 7 bases and J shed 11 bases, with 15 bases lying between them. Germline CDR1 is LNHDA and CDR2 is SQIVND (reference sequence). The CDR3 length is 13 residues. The CDR3 nucleotides are TGTGCCAGTAACGAGGGAGGCGAGGCACCCCTCCACTTT. This encodes CASNEGGEAPLHF.

The chain employs TRBV7-9 and TRBJ2-3; D perhaps matches TRBD1 (6 bases). V lost 6 bases and J lost 1, with 14 bases in between. The V gene's germline CDR1 is SEHNR and CDR2 FQNEAQ (reference sequence). This CDR3 has 15 residues. CDR3 nucleotide sequence: TGTGCCAGCAGGAGGACAGCGAGCGGCACAGATACGCAGTATTTT. Translated: CASRRTASGTDTQYF.

The rearrangement joins TRBV7-2 to TRBJ2-1; 9 nucleotides align to TRBD1. From germline, CDR1 is SGHTA and CDR2 FQGNSA. The CDR3 runs to 17 residues. V shed 8 bases, J shed 7 bases, and the junction held 18 bases outside the gene matches. CDR3: CASLLSTPGTGRNEQFF. CDR3 sequence (DNA): TGTGCCAGCCTACTATCTACCCCCGGGACAGGGAGGAATGAGCAGTTCTTC. Supplemented by reference TRBV7-2 and TRBJ2-1, the full variable domain reads GAGVSQSPSNKVTEKGKDVELRCDPISGHTALYWYRQSLGQGLEFLIYFQGNSAPDKSGLPSDRFSAERTGGSVSTLTIQRTQQEDSAVYLCASLLSTPGTGRNEQFFGPGTRLTVL.

The J gene is TRBJ1-2, the V gene TRBV7-9; D is ambiguous. V shed 1 base and J shed 8 bases, with 11 bases lying between them. CDR3 length equals 13 residues. Germline CDR1 SEHNR, CDR2 FQNEAQ (reference sequence). CDR3 in DNA: TGTGCCAGCAGCTTAGAAGTAGAGTACGGCTACACCTTC. Translation: CASSLEVEYGYTF.

The chain has TRBV7-2 and TRBJ2-1; D is possibly TRBD2 (7 bases). The CDR3 has 13 residues. V lost 1 base, J lost 12 bases, and 13 bases lay in between. CDR1 and CDR2 (germline): SGHTA, FQGNSA. This CDR3 reads CASSLEGGRPQFF. In DNA form, the CDR3 reads TGTGCCAGCAGCTTAGAGGGGGGGAGACCGCAGTTCTTC.

This chain joins TRBV6-5 and TRBJ1-1; 7 nucleotides agree with TRBD1. This CDR3 region has 15 residues. Looked up from germline, CDR1 is MNHEY and CDR2 is SVGAGI. Trimming at V came to 5 bases and at J to 1 base, leaving 7 bases not matched to a gene. This chain's CDR3 is CASSRGTAKNTEAFF. Here the CDR3 DNA reads TGTGCCAGCAGTCGCGGGACAGCCAAGAACACTGAAGCTTTCTTT.

The chain is built from TRBV7-3 and TRBJ2-3, with D perhaps matching TRBD1 (6 bases). The CDR3 contains 16 residues. Trimming stripped 1 base from V and 2 bases from J, with 13 bases between. Germline values: CDR1 SGHTA, CDR2 FQGTGA. CDR3 bases: TGTGCCAGCAGCTTAAATCCTCAGGGGTCCACAGATACGCAGTATTTT. This gives the protein CASSLNPQGSTDTQYF.

The chain recombines TRBV11-2 with TRBJ2-3; unclear D gene. The germline CDR1 and CDR2 sequences are SGHAT and FQNNGV. The CDR3 has 12 amino acids. The V end was cut by 3 bases, the J end by 2 bases, with 3 bases between. CDR3 bases: TGTGCCAGCAGCTTTAACACAGATACGCAGTATTTT. Translated: CASSFNTDTQYF.

The chain couples TRBV6-5 to TRBJ1-1; no clear D gene. Germline values: CDR1 MNHEY, CDR2 SVGAGI. With 3 bases removed from V and 0 bases from J, the gap between germline ends came to 8 bases. This CDR3 region has 14 residues. CDR3 sequence reads: CASSYGGMNTEAFF. CDR3 DNA: TGTGCCAGCAGTTATGGAGGTATGAACACTGAAGCTTTCTTT.

This clone was observed once. The J gene is TRBJ1-5, the V gene TRBV10-3, with 7 nucleotides matching TRBD1. V lost 8 bases to trimming and J lost 5 bases; unmatched junction nucleotides: 3. In germline, CDR1 is ENHRY, CDR2 SYGVKD. The CDR3 runs to 12 residues. The CDR3 sequence is CAIGDSYQPQHF. As DNA, the CDR3 is TGTGCCATCGGGGACAGCTATCAGCCCCAGCATTTT.

This rearrangement joins TRBV5-1 to TRBJ1-5; 9 bases match TRBD1. The ends lost 3 bases at V and 7 bases at J; junction bases unmatched: 2. CDR3 size: 13 residues. Germline V gene sequence: CDR1 SGHRS, CDR2 YFSETQ. The CDR3 DNA is TGCGCCAGCAGCTGGACAGGGGACCAGCCCCAGCATTTT. Translated: CASSWTGDQPQHF.

The chain recombines TRBV7-2 with TRBJ1-1; D is ambiguous. Between the trimmed V and J ends, which lost 6 bases and 2 bases, there was a span of 13 bases. Per germline, CDR1 SGHTA and CDR2 FQGNSA. The CDR3 length is 14 residues. The CDR3 here is CASSHNVGNTEAFF. CDR3 coding DNA: TGTGCCAGCAGTCATAACGTGGGCAACACTGAAGCTTTCTTT.

The CDR3 DNA follows: TGCAGCCTACTCCGGGGAACTGAAGCTTTCTTT. Translation gives CSLLRGTEAFF. The chain has TRBV29-1 and TRBJ1-1; D not resolved. Germline CDR1 is SQVTM and CDR2 is ANQGSEA. CDR3 length equals 11 residues. The germline V and J ends were trimmed by 8 bases and 5 bases, with 12 bases remaining between them.